A single sample gave rise to the 20 T cell receptor beta chains below, sequenced in a study of T cells in Graves' hyperthyroidism and ophthalmopathy. What was amplified from RNA transcripts were TCR beta CDR3 regions. The HTBI primer set served for first-round RT-PCR of the TCR CDR3. Using its own MiXCR run on the multiplex PCR reads, TCRdb lists one record per CDR3 protein. The sample comprises over 150,000 distinct CDR3 sequences, about 15% of which are singletons, and around 48% rests with the top ten. The sequenced material came from blood. These receptors were taken from a woman in her fifties or sixties with Graves' hyperthyroidism.

This clonotype was detected a few times. The chain recombines TRBV9 with TRBJ1-6; D might be TRBD1 (5 bases). The CDR3 sequence is 15 residues long. Germline CDR1 and CDR2: SGDLS and YYNGEE. The V end lost 3 bases, the J end lost 7 bases, and 14 bases lay between the germline ends. The CDR3 coding sequence is TGTGCCAGCAGCGCATTAGGGGCCGCAAATTCACCCCTCCACTTT. It translates to CASSALGAANSPLHF.

Only a few counts were recorded for this clonotype. The chain has TRBV28 and TRBJ1-4; D remains unclear. Germline CDR1 and CDR2: MDHEN and SYDVKM. V dropped 5 bases and J dropped 5 bases, with 21 bases sitting between them. The CDR3 runs to 17 residues. Written as DNA, the CDR3 is TGTGCCAGCAGTCAATGGGCGGCGGGAGAGGGAAATGAAAAACTGTTTTTT. As protein: CASSQWAAGEGNEKLFF. The full variable domain, its missing parts supplied by reference TRBV28 and TRBJ1-4, is DVKVTQSSRYLVKRTGEKVFLECVQDMDHENMFWYRQDPGLGLRLIYFSYDVKMKEKGDIPEGYSVSREKKERFSLILESASTNQTSMYLCASSQWAAGEGNEKLFFGSGTQLSVL.

This clonotype was detected a few times. The CDR3 region has the DNA TGTGCCAGTAGCCGGGGGGCTTTAGAAGAGACCCAGTACTTC. Translated, it gives CASSRGALEETQYF. The V and J genes are TRBV19 and TRBJ2-5; the D gene is possibly TRBD2 (7 bases). Germline V gene sequence: CDR1 LNHDA, CDR2 SQIVND (reference sequence). The CDR3 is 14 amino acids. V lost 6 bases to trimming and J lost 3 bases, with 14 bases between them.

This clonotype was observed many times. The chain links TRBV2 to TRBJ2-5, with a weak D call TRBD1 (5 bases). Trimming removed 4 bases at V and 0 bases at J, with 6 bases between. This CDR3 is 13 amino acids long. From germline, CDR1 is SNHLY and CDR2 FYNNEI. The CDR3 sequence is CASSADNQETQYF. The CDR3 region has the DNA TGTGCCAGCAGTGCGGACAACCAAGAGACCCAGTACTTC.

The chain is built from TRBV18 and TRBJ1-5, with D hard to call. Trimming removed 2 bases at V and 10 bases at J, with 15 bases between. This CDR3 region has 14 residues. CDR1 and CDR2 from the germline V gene are KGHSH and LQKENI. CDR3 nucleotides: TGTGCCAGCTCACCAAGTCCGGGGAGTCATCCCCAGCATTTT. This encodes CASSPSPGSHPQHF.

This clonotype was detected ten times or more. The chain recombines TRBV12-3 or TRBV12-4 with TRBJ1-1, with 10 bases lining up with TRBD1. After removal of 1 base from V and 3 bases from J, the junction contained 2 bases not matched to a gene. CDR3 size: 15 residues. DNA for the CDR3: TGTGCCAGCAGTTTAGGGGGGACAGGGGACACTGAAGCTTTCTTT. The encoded protein is CASSLGGTGDTEAFF.

This clonotype has a handful of counts. J is TRBJ2-7 and V is TRBV6-1; 7 positions match TRBD1. Germline-derived CDR1 and CDR2 are MNHNS and SASEGT. V trimming: 10 bases; J trimming: 2 bases; junction bases outside the gene matches: 5. The CDR3 length is 12 residues. The CDR3 DNA reads TGTGCCACCGGGACAGTAGCCTACGAGCAGTACTTC. This sequence encodes CATGTVAYEQYF.

The chain has TRBV11-2 and TRBJ1-5; the match to TRBD1 covers 9 bases. In germline, CDR1 is SGHAT, CDR2 FQNNGV. V lost 6 bases to trimming and J lost 6 bases; unmatched junction nucleotides: 6. CDR3 length: 14 residues. This chain's CDR3 is CASSDTGGSQPQHF. In DNA, the CDR3 is TGTGCCAGCAGTGACACAGGGGGCAGTCAGCCCCAGCATTTT.

As regards this clonotype: This could be a read error, since a much larger clone is one nucleotide away. V usage is TRBV7-2 and J usage is TRBJ2-3; D might be TRBD2 (5 bases). Germline CDR1 reads SGHTA; CDR2 reads FQGNSA. The CDR3 loop spans 16 amino acids. V gave up 2 bases and J gave up 4 bases, with 16 bases separating them. CDR3 sequence: CASSLPSGPGADTQYF. The CDR3 bases are TGTGCCAGCAGCTTACCCAGCGGTCCAGGCGCAGATACGCAGTATTTT.

V is TRBV5-1 and J is TRBJ1-4; TRBD1 aligns across 7 bases. CDR1 is SGHRS and CDR2 is YFSETQ in the germline V gene. The J segment lost 8 bases and the V segment lost 3 bases, leaving 10 bases of the junction unmatched. The CDR3 covers 15 residues. This chain's CDR3 is CASSYQLGQEEKLFF. The CDR3 DNA sequence: TGCGCCAGCAGCTACCAACTTGGACAGGAGGAAAAACTGTTTTTT.

This clonotype was counted a few times. This CDR3 reads CSASLAGGPNTQYF. The CDR3 DNA is TGCAGTGCTTCATTAGCGGGAGGGCCAAATACGCAGTATTTT. The chain uses TRBV20-1 and TRBJ2-3; 11 nucleotides align to TRBD2. After removal of 5 bases from V and 7 bases from J, the junction contained 8 bases not matched to a gene. This CDR3 comprises 14 residues. The germline gives CDR1 DFQATT, CDR2 SNEGSKA (reference sequence).

This clonotype was seen a few times. The rearrangement uses TRBV12-5 and TRBJ1-5; TRBD1 is a possible D gene (5 bases). The CDR3 is made up of 17 amino acids. Germline V lookup: CDR1 LGHNT, CDR2 FRNRAP. Trimming removed 0 bases from V and 4 bases from J, with 16 bases in between. CDR3: CASGLVIGVGGNQPQHF. The CDR3 coding sequence is TGTGCTAGTGGTTTGGTAATAGGGGTTGGGGGTAATCAGCCCCAGCATTTT.

The chain couples TRBV2 to TRBJ2-1, with a tentative D call TRBD1 (5 bases). CDR1 and CDR2 from the germline V gene are SNHLY and FYNNEI. V gave up 5 bases and J gave up 7 bases, with 18 bases separating them. CDR3 length: 15 residues. CDR3 coding DNA: TGTGCCAGCAGTACCCGTCAGGGATCGTGGAATGAGCAGTTCTTC. As protein: CASSTRQGSWNEQFF.

This clonotype was recorded a few times. V usage is TRBV5-1 and J usage is TRBJ1-5; the D gene is possibly TRBD1 (6 bases). Trimming cost V 0 bases and J 3 bases, with 10 bases left between them. The germline gives CDR1 SGHRS, CDR2 YFSETQ. The CDR3 sequence is 15 residues long. The CDR3 DNA reads TGCGCCAGCAGCTTGGGGGGGCCCTCCAATCAGCCCCAGCATTTT. Amino acids: CASSLGGPSNQPQHF.

The genes are TRBV7-9 and TRBJ1-5; 9 bases fit TRBD1. CDR1 and CDR2 from the germline V gene are SEHNR and FQNEAQ (reference sequence). The ends lost 5 bases at V and 0 bases at J; junction bases unmatched: 5. The CDR3 extends over 16 amino acids. The CDR3 region has the DNA TGTGCCAGCAGCGCGACAGGGGGAAATAGCAATCAGCCCCAGCATTTT. The encoded protein is CASSATGGNSNQPQHF.

This sequence joins TRBV6-5 and TRBJ1-2; D ambiguous. This CDR3 contains 15 residues. Germline-derived CDR1 and CDR2 are MNHEY and SVGAGI. V lost 0 bases and J 7 bases, leaving 15 bases between the germline ends. In DNA, the CDR3 is TGTGCCAGCAGTTACTCGAGGAATAGACCGAGTGGCTACACCTTC. This gives the protein CASSYSRNRPSGYTF.

Comment on this clonotype: This sequence may be a read error, since a much larger clone differs from it by one base. CDR3 bases: TGTGCCAGCAGATTGACAGGGGGTGGCTACACCTTC. Amino acid sequence: CASRLTGGGYTF. J is TRBJ1-2 and V is TRBV27; 9 nucleotides match TRBD1. CDR1 is MNHEY, CDR2 SMNVEV, per germline (reference sequence). CDR3 length: 12 amino acids. V was pared by 6 bases and J by 7 bases, with 3 bases of the junction left unmatched.

The chain links TRBV4-1 to TRBJ1-6; TRBD1 is a possible D gene (5 bases). The ends were cut back, 0 bases at V and 0 bases at J, with 9 bases in the middle. Per germline, CDR1 MGHRA and CDR2 YSYEKL. The CDR3 is made up of 17 amino acids. The CDR3 sequence: CASSQEGRSSYNSPLHF. CDR3 sequence (DNA): TGCGCCAGCAGCCAAGAGGGGCGGTCCTCCTATAATTCACCCCTCCACTTT.

Many counts were recorded for this clonotype. The genes are TRBV4-2 and TRBJ2-1; 11 positions agree with TRBD2. Germline assignment: CDR1 LGHNA and CDR2 YNFKEQ. The CDR3 extends over 16 amino acids. After removal of 0 bases from V and 9 bases from J, the junction contained 7 bases not matched to a gene. Here the CDR3 reads CASSQDELAGASEQFF. CDR3 in DNA: TGTGCCAGCAGCCAAGATGAACTAGCGGGAGCCAGTGAGCAGTTCTTC.

This chain joins TRBV7-9 and TRBJ2-7; D perhaps matches TRBD1 (5 bases). V gave up 1 base and J gave up 2 bases, with 15 bases separating them. The CDR3 runs 16 residues. Germline loops: CDR1 SEHNR, CDR2 FQNEAQ (reference sequence). CDR3 loop: CASSLVGADAAYEQYF. The CDR3 bases are TGTGCCAGCAGCTTAGTAGGGGCGGACGCAGCCTACGAGCAGTACTTC.